This record concerns one T cell receptor (beta chain) sequence. The CDR3 covers 16 residues. V was cut by 3 bases and J by 0 bases, with 12 bases left in between. CDR1 is MNHNS and CDR2 is SASEGT in the germline V gene. TCRdb's copy holds only in-frame clones and misses some; the assay was immunoSEQ multiplex PCR. Altogether roughly 70,000 clones are present, 85% being singletons, with the ten largest covering approximately 4%. This entry is derived from a study of OX40 agonist ivuxolimab in advanced cancers. For the study at large: Ivuxolimab, which is an agonistic anti-OX40 (CD134) antibody, was administered to the patients. Antecedent anti-PD-1, anti-PD-L1 or anti-CTLA-4 therapy was permissible, with roughly 40% having received some. Melanoma, hepatocellular carcinoma, head and neck or renal cell cancer occurred in dose-escalation patients.

Collection of blood occurred at baseline, at cycle 4 day 1, and at cycle 7 day 1. The chain combines TRBV6-1 with TRBJ2-1; D might be TRBD1 or TRBD2, each matching 5 bases. Sequencing used CD4+ or CD8+ T cells sorted from blood, obtained in a trial of the OX40 agonist ivuxolimab. The clonotype comes from an adult with an advanced solid tumor such as melanoma, head and neck, liver or kidney cancer. In nucleotides, the CDR3 is TGTGCCAGCAGTGATTCCTCGAGGGGCTCCTACAATGAGCAGTTCTTC. Translating it yields CASSDSSRGSYNEQFF.